These 18 T cell receptor beta chains came from one sample sequenced in a study of blood T cell repertoires in COVID-19. TCRdb's copy holds only in-frame clones and misses some; the assay was immunoSEQ multiplex PCR. The sample lists around 170,000 clones, 86% occurring once. Material: peripheral blood. The origin of the receptors is a woman in her 30s with active or convalescent COVID-19.

On this clone: The junction and the germline gene differ at one end; a read error may be behind it. The chain employs TRBV7-7 and TRBJ2-3; 7 bases match TRBD1. The CDR3 has 13 amino acids. Germline V gene data show CDR1 as SSHAT and CDR2 as FNYEAQ (reference sequence). DNA of the CDR3: TGTGCTAGCAGCTTAGCACAGGGGGATACGCAGTATTTT. Its translation is CASSLAQGDTQYF. The variable domain in full, completed from reference TRBV7-7 and TRBJ2-3, reads GAGVSQSPRYKVTKRGQDVTLRCDPISSHATLYWYQQALGQGPEFLTYFNYEAQPDKSGLPSDRFSAERPEGSISTLTIQRTEQRDSAMYRCASSLAQGDTQYFGPGTRLTVL.

This clone was counted a single time. The rearrangement uses TRBV5-1 and TRBJ2-3; TRBD1 is a possible D gene (5 bases). The CDR3 is 16 amino acids. Germline CDR1 and CDR2: SGHRS and YFSETQ. With 4 bases removed from V and 1 base from J, the gap between germline ends came to 16 bases. The CDR3 DNA sequence: TGCGCCAGCAGCAGTGGACATGTACTCGGCACAGATACGCAGTATTTT. Translated, it gives CASSSGHVLGTDTQYF.

The rearrangement joins TRBV6-5 to TRBJ1-5; a weak D match, TRBD1 (5 bases). Germline CDR1 MNHEY, CDR2 SVGAGI. Trimming cost V 6 bases and J 0 bases, with 9 bases left between them. The CDR3 is 14 residues long. CDR3 region: CASSAGISNQPQHF. CDR3 coding DNA: TGTGCCAGCAGCGCAGGGATTAGCAATCAGCCCCAGCATTTT.

V gene TRBV9 combines with J gene TRBJ1-3, with TRBD1 matching over 7 bases. CDR3 length: 16 amino acids. V lost 4 bases to trimming and J lost 0 bases; unmatched junction nucleotides: 7. Germline V CDR1 and CDR2: SGDLS, YYNGEE. The CDR3 sequence: CASSLGTVDSGNTIYF. The CDR3 DNA is TGTGCCAGCAGCCTCGGGACAGTTGACTCTGGAAACACCATATATTTT.

This clone showed up just once. The rearrangement links TRBV7-9 to TRBJ1-1; D might be TRBD1 (6 bases). Trimming removed 5 bases at V and 6 bases at J, with 13 bases between. The CDR3 is made up of 13 amino acids. CDR1 and CDR2 from the germline V gene are SEHNR and FQNEAQ (reference sequence). This CDR3 reads CASSILQGSEAFF. The CDR3 bases are TGTGCCAGCAGCATTCTACAGGGCTCTGAAGCTTTCTTT.

This chain links TRBV12-1 with TRBJ1-4. TRBV12-1 is marked as a pseudogene. The CDR3 is 15 residues long. DNA for the CDR3: TGTGCCAGCACCCCGTACGAGGCCAAATGGGAAAAACTGTTTTTT. It is translated as CASTPYEAKWEKLFF.

The chain carries TRBV2 and TRBJ1-2, with D tentatively TRBD1 (6 bases). The germline V and J ends were trimmed by 5 bases and 4 bases, with 14 bases remaining between them. CDR1 is SNHLY, CDR2 FYNNEI, per germline. The CDR3 covers 14 residues. The CDR3 sequence: CASSFGRGTYGYTF. CDR3 sequence (DNA): TGTGCCAGCAGTTTTGGCAGGGGTACCTATGGCTACACCTTC. The full variable domain, its missing parts supplied by reference TRBV2 and TRBJ1-2, is EPEVTQTPSHQVTQMGQEVILRCVPISNHLYFYWYRQILGQKVEFLVSFYNNEISEKSEIFDDQFSVERPDGSNFTLKIRSTKLEDSAMYFCASSFGRGTYGYTFGSGTRLTVV.

This clone has just one count. The CDR3 nucleotides read TGTGCCAGCAGGACTCAGGGGTATAATTCACCCCTCCACTTT. It translates to CASRTQGYNSPLHF. The chain links TRBV27 to TRBJ1-6, with D possibly matching TRBD1 (6 bases). Per germline, CDR1 MNHEY and CDR2 SMNVEV (reference sequence). Trimming removed 6 bases at V and 4 bases at J, with 10 bases between. This CDR3 comprises 14 residues.

The chain is built from TRBV3-1 (or the pseudogene TRBV3-2) and TRBJ2-7; D is perhaps TRBD1 (5 bases). CDR3 length: 14 residues. Germline CDR1 and CDR2: LGHDT and YNNKEL (reference sequence). V was pared by 0 bases and J by 3 bases, with 9 bases between. CDR3 in amino acids: CASSQDSQDYEQYF. The CDR3 DNA is TGTGCCAGCAGCCAAGATTCACAGGACTACGAGCAGTACTTC.

The genes are TRBV25-1 and TRBJ1-1; D is ambiguous. CDR1 and CDR2 from the germline V gene are MGHDK and SYGVNS. This CDR3 has 14 residues. The ends were cut back, 4 bases at V and 0 bases at J, with 9 bases in the middle. Here the CDR3 reads CASSVKEVNTEAFF. DNA for the CDR3: TGTGCCAGCAGTGTCAAGGAGGTGAACACTGAAGCTTTCTTT. Full variable domain (remainder filled in from reference TRBV25-1 and TRBJ1-1): EADIYQTPRYLVIGTGKKITLECSQTMGHDKMYWYQQDPGMELHLIHYSYGVNSTEKGDLSSESTVSRIRTEHFPLTLESARPSHTSQYLCASSVKEVNTEAFFGQGTRLTVV.

This sequence joins TRBV2 and TRBJ1-3; D is perhaps TRBD1 (5 bases). This CDR3 contains 16 residues. Trimming took off 0 bases at V and 2 bases at J, with 11 bases between the two ends. Germline CDR1 and CDR2: SNHLY and FYNNEI. This CDR3 is CASSEAEGDTGNTIYF. CDR3 in DNA: TGTGCCAGCAGTGAAGCGGAAGGGGATACTGGAAACACCATATATTTT. The whole variable domain, remainder taken from reference TRBV2 and TRBJ1-3, is EPEVTQTPSHQVTQMGQEVILRCVPISNHLYFYWYRQILGQKVEFLVSFYNNEISEKSEIFDDQFSVERPDGSNFTLKIRSTKLEDSAMYFCASSEAEGDTGNTIYFGEGSWLTVV.

J is TRBJ1-1 and V is TRBV6-2 or TRBV6-3; D gene uncertain. CDR3 size: 14 residues. The V gene lost 2 bases and the J gene lost 1 base, with 8 bases spanning the gap. Germline V lookup: CDR1 MNHEY, CDR2 SVGEGT. In DNA, the CDR3 is TGTGCCAGCAGTTACGCTAACAGGAACACTGAAGCTTTCTTT. Translation gives CASSYANRNTEAFF.

V and J are TRBV5-6 and TRBJ2-7; TRBD2 matches at 12 bases. The junction had 8 bases not matched to a gene; V was cut back by 1 base and J by 0 bases. There are 18 residues in the CDR3. CDR1 and CDR2 (germline): SGHDT, YYEEEE. Written as DNA, the CDR3 is TGTGCCAGCAGCTTGTGGGGACTAGCGGGTACCCGCTCCTACGAGCAGTACTTC. It encodes CASSLWGLAGTRSYEQYF.

This clone was detected only once. The chain recombines TRBV19 with TRBJ1-6; D possibly corresponds to TRBD1 (5 bases). CDR3 size: 14 residues. Germline V gene lookup returns CDR1 LNHDA and CDR2 SQIVND (reference sequence). Trimming stripped 5 bases from V and 7 bases from J, with 12 bases between. The CDR3 sequence: CASSATDKNSPLHF. Here the CDR3 DNA reads TGTGCCAGTAGTGCGACAGATAAAAATTCACCCCTCCACTTT.

The V call is TRBV7-2, the J call TRBJ1-1; D gene unclear. CDR1 SGHTA and CDR2 FQGNSA come from the germline V gene. With 5 bases removed from V and 1 base from J, the gap between germline ends came to 11 bases. The CDR3 length is 14 residues. The chain's CDR3 is CASSTNGQNTEAFF. The CDR3 bases are TGTGCCAGCAGCACAAATGGCCAGAACACTGAAGCTTTCTTT.

V gene TRBV11-2 combines with J gene TRBJ1-3; TRBD1 is a possible D gene (6 bases). The length of the CDR3 is 16 residues. Germline lookup yields CDR1 SGHAT and CDR2 FQNNGV. The ends were cut back, 7 bases at V and 0 bases at J, with 16 bases in the middle. The CDR3 is CASTLTGGLSGNTIYF. CDR3 DNA sequence: TGTGCCAGCACCTTGACGGGGGGCCTCTCTGGAAACACCATATATTTT.

The J gene is TRBJ2-1, the V gene TRBV3-1 (or the pseudogene TRBV3-2), with 11 nucleotides matching TRBD2. Per the germline V gene, CDR1 is LGHDT and CDR2 is YNNKEL (reference sequence). V gave up 4 bases and J gave up 2 bases; unmatched junction bases: 7. CDR3 length: 17 amino acids. The CDR3 DNA reads as TGTGCCAGCAGCCTAGGGACTAGCGGCACCACCTACAATGAGCAGTTCTTC. It translates to CASSLGTSGTTYNEQFF.

This sequence joins TRBV11-2 and TRBJ1-5; perhaps TRBD1 as D (5 bases). CDR3 length: 14 amino acids. Trimming removed 5 bases from V and 0 bases from J, with 8 bases in between. Per the germline V gene, CDR1 is SGHAT and CDR2 is FQNNGV. CDR3 protein: CASSVQGSNQPQHF. DNA for the CDR3: TGTGCCAGCAGCGTTCAGGGTAGCAATCAGCCCCAGCATTTT.